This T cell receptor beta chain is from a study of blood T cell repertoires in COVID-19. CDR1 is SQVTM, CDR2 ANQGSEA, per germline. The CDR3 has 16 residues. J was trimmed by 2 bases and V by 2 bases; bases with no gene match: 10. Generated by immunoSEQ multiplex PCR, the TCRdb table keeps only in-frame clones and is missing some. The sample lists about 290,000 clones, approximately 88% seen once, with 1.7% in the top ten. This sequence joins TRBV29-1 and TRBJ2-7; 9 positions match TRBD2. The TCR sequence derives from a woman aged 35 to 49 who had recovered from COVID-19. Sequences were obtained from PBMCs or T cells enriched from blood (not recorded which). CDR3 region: CSVEWGREGFAYEQYF. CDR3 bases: TGCAGCGTTGAATGGGGGCGGGAGGGATTTGCCTACGAGCAGTACTTC.